The present entry profiles one T cell receptor beta chain with its context. Its antigen is not identified. Germline V gene sequence: CDR1 SGHNT, CDR2 YENEEA. V gave up 0 bases and J gave up 7 bases, with 6 bases separating them. The CDR3 runs to 12 residues. Control samples were healthy donors' buffy coats. This record comes from a study of STAT5B mutations in CD4+ large granular lymphocyte leukemia. Overall study results and limits: TRBV06-family usage was enriched in top patient clones (8/27) versus controls (2/35). Higher CD4+ than CD8+ T-LGLL clonality might reflect small sample size.

Sequencing was at survey level. TCRdb's table, derived via immunoSEQ multiplex PCR, lists solely in-frame clones and lacks some. The data show some 21,000 clones, with roughly 80% seen just once and less than 5% held by the top ten. The sequence was collected from a human donor in good health. The sample comprised CD4+ T cells from blood buffy coats. The chain joins TRBV11-3 to TRBJ1-1; D is undetermined. Written as DNA, the CDR3 is TGTGCCAGCAGCTTAGACACCCTTGAAGCTTTCTTT. Its translation: CASSLDTLEAFF.